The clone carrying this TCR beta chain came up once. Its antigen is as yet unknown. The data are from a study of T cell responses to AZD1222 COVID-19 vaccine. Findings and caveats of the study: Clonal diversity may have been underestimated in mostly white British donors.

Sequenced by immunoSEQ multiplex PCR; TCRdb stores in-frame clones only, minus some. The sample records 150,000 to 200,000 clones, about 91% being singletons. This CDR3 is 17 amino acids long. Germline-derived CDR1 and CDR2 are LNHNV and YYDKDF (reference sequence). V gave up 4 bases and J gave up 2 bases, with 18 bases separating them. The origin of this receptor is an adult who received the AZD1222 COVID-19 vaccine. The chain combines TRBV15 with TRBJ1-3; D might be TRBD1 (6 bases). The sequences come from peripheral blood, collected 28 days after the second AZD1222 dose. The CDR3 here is CATSTGGTSTTGNTIYF. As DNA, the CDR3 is TGTGCCACCAGCACCGGGGGGACATCTACGACTGGAAACACCATATATTTT.